This TCR beta chain was found in a study of T cells in Graves' hyperthyroidism and ophthalmopathy. Overall study context: The blood sample was taken at first diagnosis, before treatment began. Study results and limitations: Researchers found most expanded thyroid clonotypes above 0.001 in blood as well. Patients with ophthalmopathy were separated from those with stable hyperthyroidism by a 13 V-J model.

From germline, CDR1 is ENHRY and CDR2 SYGVKD. Trimming stripped 6 bases from V and 5 bases from J, with 18 bases between. This CDR3 spans 15 amino acids. About this clonotype: What it recognizes is unknown.

Ophthalmopathy patients had Clinical Activity Score at least 3, NOSPECS grade at least 4, duration under 3 months. Template material for amplifying TCR beta CDR3 regions consisted of RNA transcripts. In the first-round RT-PCR of the TCR CDR3, the HTBI primer set was used. Each CDR3 protein gets one entry after TCRdb re-called the multiplex PCR reads with MiXCR. Among under 550,000 distinct CDR3 sequences listed, just under 20% were seen once. The chain links TRBV10-3 to TRBJ2-3; tentative D call: TRBD2 (6 bases). The origin of this receptor is a man aged 40-49 years with Graves' ophthalmopathy. The source material was blood. The CDR3 loop is CAIRPGERREDTQYF. In DNA form, the CDR3 reads TGTGCCATCAGACCGGGGGAGCGGCGGGAAGATACGCAGTATTTT.